This T cell receptor beta chain appears in the sequencing data of a study of technical replicates of blood from four donors. The protocol was immunoSEQ multiplex PCR, while the TCRdb copy is restricted to in-frame clones and leaves out a portion. The table has about 70,000 clones, roughly 96% seen once. Germline CDR1 reads MDHEN; CDR2 reads SYDVKM. There are 15 residues in the CDR3. The V gene lost 6 bases and the J gene lost 0 bases, with 13 bases spanning the gap. Sequencing was done on a sample of T cells isolated from PBMCs. The gene calls are TRBV28 and TRBJ2-3; tentatively, D is TRBD1 (6 bases). This TCR came from a human donor in good health. The CDR3 loop reads CASRGATASTDTQYF. Written as DNA, the CDR3 is TGTGCCAGCAGGGGGGCGACAGCTAGCACAGATACGCAGTATTTT.